A single sample gave rise to the 21 T cell receptor beta chains below, sequenced in a study of T-cell memory formation after mild COVID-19. TCRdb used MiXCR to reprocess the 5' RACE reads, holding one entry per CDR3 protein. Here the sample spans 90,000 to 120,000 distinct CDR3 sequences, 15% to 20% being singletons. The sequenced material came from PBMCs or a T cell subset sorted from them (not recorded which). The origin of the receptors is a man aged 18 to 35 who had mild COVID-19 (a few samples of this study predate the infection). Cell type and time point are not known.

The chain has TRBV5-1 and TRBJ1-4; no definite D call. The CDR3 has 15 residues. Germline V lookup: CDR1 SGHRS, CDR2 YFSETQ. Trimming removed 0 bases from V and 4 bases from J, with 10 bases in between. The CDR3 sequence is CASSLGSRNNEKLFF. The CDR3, as DNA: TGCGCCAGCAGCTTGGGCAGTAGAAATAATGAAAAACTGTTTTTT.

This clonotype occurred a few times. The chain recombines TRBV7-3 with TRBJ2-1; TRBD2 matches 9 bases. From germline, CDR1 is SGHTA and CDR2 FQGTGA. The length of the CDR3 is 19 residues. The V and J ends lost 4 bases and 0 bases, in that order; junction bases with no gene match: 13. The CDR3 DNA is TGTGCCAGCAGCTCTGAGGTGCGGGGGGGCTCGAGCTCCTACAATGAGCAGTTCTTC. This translates into CASSSEVRGGSSSYNEQFF.

The sample holds a few counts of this clonotype. The gene calls are TRBV15 and TRBJ1-2; 9 positions match TRBD1. This CDR3 region has 18 residues. The germline gives CDR1 LNHNV, CDR2 YYDKDF (reference sequence). The V segment lost 1 base and the J segment 5 bases; nucleotides outside the gene matches: 14. The CDR3 coding sequence is TGTGCCACCAGCAGAGGATTGGGGCCGGGACAGGGAAATTATGGCTACACCTTC. Amino acids: CATSRGLGPGQGNYGYTF.

This clonotype has more than one count but fewer than ten. V usage is TRBV30 and J usage is TRBJ1-4; D is perhaps TRBD1 (5 bases). This CDR3 is built from 14 residues. Per germline, CDR1 GTSNPN and CDR2 SVGIG (reference sequence). This CDR3 is CASRAGPGDEKLFF. The CDR3 coding sequence is TGTGCTAGTAGGGCGGGACCGGGCGATGAAAAACTGTTTTTT.

This clonotype was counted many times. This sequence joins TRBV7-2 and TRBJ2-7; either TRBD1 or TRBD2 may fit D (5 bases each). CDR1 and CDR2 (germline): SGHTA, FQGNSA. The CDR3 consists of 15 residues. V lost 4 bases to trimming and J lost 2 bases, with 15 bases between them. The CDR3, as DNA: TGTGCCAGCAGCTCAGAGGCGGGCAGGGCCTACGAGCAGTACTTC. Translation gives CASSSEAGRAYEQYF.

The genes are TRBV4-1 and TRBJ2-1, with D unresolved. Germline V gene sequence: CDR1 MGHRA, CDR2 YSYEKL. This CDR3 has 14 residues. Trimming pared 8 bases from V and 8 bases from J, leaving 19 bases between. This CDR3 is CASAPGPARDEQFF. The CDR3, as DNA: TGCGCCAGCGCCCCCGGGCCGGCTAGGGATGAGCAGTTCTTC.

This clonotype was seen more than once but under ten times. This chain joins TRBV4-3 and TRBJ1-5; D is ambiguous. CDR1 LGHNA and CDR2 YSLEER come from the germline V gene. Trimming pared 1 base from V and 4 bases from J, leaving 11 bases between. The CDR3 contains 15 residues. Written as DNA, the CDR3 is TGCGCCAGCAGCCAAGGCGAAGGGCGTAATCAGCCCCAGCATTTT. Translated, it gives CASSQGEGRNQPQHF.

The chain joins TRBV28 to TRBJ2-3; possible D gene TRBD1, 5 bases. Deletions cut 2 bases from V and 6 bases from J, with 18 bases between. Germline V gives CDR1 MDHEN, CDR2 SYDVKM. There are 16 residues in the CDR3. In nucleotides, the CDR3 is TGTGCCAGCAGTTTAATAGCCCGAGCTAGGGGTGATACGCAGTATTTT. This sequence encodes CASSLIARARGDTQYF.

This chain links TRBV20-1 with TRBJ2-7; D is uncertain. Trimming shortened V by 6 bases and J by 3 bases, and 15 bases separated the two germline ends. The CDR3 extends over 13 amino acids. Germline V CDR1 and CDR2: DFQATT, SNEGSKA (reference sequence). This CDR3 is CSARAPINYEQYF. Here the CDR3 DNA reads TGCAGTGCAAGGGCACCGATAAACTACGAGCAGTACTTC.

The genes are TRBV13 and TRBJ2-1, with D perhaps TRBD1 (5 bases). The CDR3 spans 11 residues. Germline lookup yields CDR1 PRHDT and CDR2 FYEKMQ (reference sequence). V gave up 4 bases and J gave up 8 bases, with 6 bases separating them. For the CDR3, the DNA is TGTGCCAGCAGCTGGGGCTATGAGCAGTTCTTC. It codes for CASSWGYEQFF.

The chain uses TRBV4-3 and TRBJ2-3; the D is unclear. CDR1 is LGHNA, CDR2 YSLEER, per germline. Trimming removed 0 bases at V and 0 bases at J, with 13 bases between. This CDR3 is built from 17 residues. CDR3 sequence reads: CASSQDRSVLSTDTQYF. The CDR3 DNA is TGCGCCAGCAGCCAAGACAGGTCCGTCCTGAGCACAGATACGCAGTATTTT.

This clonotype has just a few counts. V usage is TRBV12-3 or TRBV12-4 and J usage is TRBJ2-3; D unresolved. CDR3 length equals 14 residues. V was clipped by 5 bases and J by 0 bases, with 9 bases between them. CDR3 sequence reads: CASSQLPSTDTQYF. CDR3 bases: TGTGCCAGCAGTCAACTTCCCAGCACAGATACGCAGTATTTT.

This clonotype was counted only a few times. V usage is TRBV10-3 and J usage is TRBJ2-5; TRBD2 matches 12 bases. V dropped 6 bases and J dropped 3; count of bases not matched to a gene: 2. CDR1 and CDR2 (germline): ENHRY, SYGVKD. The CDR3 is 14 amino acids. Here the CDR3 DNA reads TGTGCCATCAGGAGGACTAGCGGGGAAGAGACCCAGTACTTC. This translates into CAIRRTSGEETQYF.

This clonotype appeared a few times. The rearrangement links TRBV5-4 to TRBJ2-3; TRBD1 or TRBD2 may be the D gene (5 bases each). Trimming removed 5 bases from V and 6 bases from J, with 13 bases in between. The length of the CDR3 is 13 residues. Germline CDR1 SGHNT, CDR2 YYREEE (reference sequence). CDR3 protein: CASSSDWGDTQYF. The CDR3 DNA sequence: TGTGCCAGCAGTTCGGACTGGGGGGATACGCAGTATTTT. The variable domain in full, completed from reference TRBV5-4 and TRBJ2-3, reads ETGVTQSPTHLIKTRGQQVTLRCSSQSGHNTVSWYQQALGQGPQFIFQYYREEENGRGNFPPRFSGLQFPNYSSELNVNALELDDSALYLCASSSDWGDTQYFGPGTRLTVL.

V usage is TRBV7-6 and J usage is TRBJ1-6, with D possibly being TRBD1 (6 bases). V lost 1 base and J 14 bases, leaving 15 bases between the germline ends. CDR1 and CDR2 (germline): SGHVS, FNYEAQ. This CDR3 comprises 14 residues. The CDR3 nucleotides read TGTGCCAGCAGCTTAGAGACAGGCCGGGAGTCCCTCCACTTT. It yields the protein CASSLETGRESLHF.

This clonotype was seen a few times. The gene calls are TRBV4-2 and TRBJ2-3; 7 bases map to TRBD2. This CDR3 comprises 16 residues. Per germline, CDR1 LGHNA and CDR2 YNFKEQ. The V gene end was trimmed by 1 base and the J gene end by 0 bases; junction bases not matched to a gene: 4. The chain's CDR3 is CASSQGNSGSTDTQYF. The CDR3 region has the DNA TGTGCCAGCAGCCAAGGGAATAGCGGGAGCACAGATACGCAGTATTTT.

This clonotype was counted a few times. J is TRBJ2-2 and V is TRBV5-4; 7 bases map to TRBD1. This CDR3 region has 15 residues. Germline values: CDR1 SGHNT, CDR2 YYREEE (reference sequence). V gave up 6 bases and J gave up 4 bases; unmatched junction bases: 9. For the CDR3, the DNA is TGTGCCAGCACTGCCGACAGGGCGAGCACCGGGGAGCTGTTTTTT. Protein: CASTADRASTGELFF.

This clonotype was observed a few times. V gene TRBV4-1 combines with J gene TRBJ2-7; no reliable D call. Germline V CDR1 and CDR2: MGHRA, YSYEKL. The germline V and J ends were trimmed by 3 bases and 3 bases, with 12 bases remaining between them. The CDR3 covers 14 residues. CDR3 sequence (DNA): TGCGCCAGCAGCCACGGTACGGAAGACTACGAGCAGTACTTC. It translates to CASSHGTEDYEQYF.

This clonotype appeared a few times. J is TRBJ1-5 and V is TRBV7-2; D uncertain. Germline CDR1 reads SGHTA; CDR2 reads FQGNSA. This CDR3 has 15 amino acids. Deletions cut 1 base from V and 2 bases from J, with 9 bases between. The CDR3 bases are TGTGCCAGCAGCTTAGATGTGGGTCGCAATCAGCCCCAGCATTTT. Its translation is CASSLDVGRNQPQHF.

Turning to this clonotype: A junction end diverges from the germline sequence, so it may reflect a read error. The chain combines TRBV7-8 with TRBJ2-7, with TRBD2 matching over 12 bases. CDR3 size: 17 residues. The germline CDR1 and CDR2 sequences are SGHVS and FQNEAQ. CDR3 coding DNA: TGTGCCAGCAGCCCTCGGACTAGCGGGACCACCTCCCACGAGCAGTACTTC. It translates to CASSPRTSGTTSHEQYF.

V is TRBV6-5 and J is TRBJ2-2; perhaps D is TRBD1 or TRBD2 (5 bases each). CDR1 and CDR2 from the germline V gene are MNHEY and SVGAGI. V was clipped by 5 bases and J by 3 bases, with 13 bases between them. This CDR3 has 15 residues. As DNA, the CDR3 is TGTGCCAGCAGTGTCCGGGACCCGCACACCGGGGAGCTGTTTTTT. As protein: CASSVRDPHTGELFF.